Below, 8 T cell receptor beta chains from the same sample are listed, as sequenced in a study of T cells in Graves' hyperthyroidism and ophthalmopathy (dated by TCRdb to the late 2010s). Library preparation employed multiplex PCR. TCRdb lists the instrument as Illumina HiSeq 2000. TCR beta CDR3 regions were amplified from RNA transcripts. A first-round RT-PCR of the TCR CDR3 used the HTBI primer set with the Qiagen OneStep RT-PCR kit. TCRdb itself trimmed the public reads at Q25 with fastp, ran MiXCR and retained productive beta chains. Rows with a matching CDR3 protein are joined into one entry that keeps the most common DNA and genes. The sample table contains around 600,000 distinct CDR3 sequences; only one count was recorded for 15% to 19% of them. The top ten hold 6.5% to 8% of the sample. The sequencing sample was made of blood. All receptors derive from a woman aged 25 to 39 with Graves' hyperthyroidism.

This clonotype was counted many times. The chain employs TRBV27 and TRBJ2-1; TRBD2 matches 7 bases. The CDR3 totals 12 residues. CDR1 is MNHEY and CDR2 is SMNVEV in the germline V gene (reference sequence). J lost 2 bases, V lost 8 bases, and 0 bases had no gene match. The CDR3 here is CASGRAYNEQFF. The CDR3 region has the DNA TGTGCCAGCGGGAGGGCCTACAATGAGCAGTTCTTC.

Only a few counts were recorded for this clonotype. The chain joins TRBV27 to TRBJ2-7; 7 bases line up with TRBD2. Germline CDR1 and CDR2: MNHEY and SMNVEV (reference sequence). The CDR3 has 16 residues. The V segment lost 4 bases and the J segment 0 bases; nucleotides outside the gene matches: 9. The CDR3: CASSWGAGPSSYEQYF. The CDR3 nucleotides are TGTGCCAGCAGTTGGGGAGCGGGACCGAGCTCCTACGAGCAGTACTTC.

V gene TRBV10-2 combines with J gene TRBJ2-1; TRBD2 aligns across 9 bases. This CDR3 region has 14 residues. V shed 6 bases and J 7 bases; nucleotides not matched to a gene: 7. CDR1 WSHSY and CDR2 SAAADI come from the germline V gene. The DNA of the CDR3 is TGCGCCAGCAGCCCTAGCGGGACGCGGAATGAGCAGTTCTTC. This sequence encodes CASSPSGTRNEQFF.

As to this clonotype: Since a much larger clone is just one base distant, this may be a read error. No DNA is shown, since the ends of the CDR3 on it are uncertain; the CDR3 is the one TCRdb lists. This rearrangement joins TRBV12-3 or TRBV12-4 to TRBJ2-1; the D call in the table, TRBD2, was not verified against the DNA. The CDR3 length is 16 residues, termini included. The CDR3: CASSPVAAGIYNEQSF.

There are many counts of this clonotype. The chain joins TRBV20-1 to TRBJ1-5, with TRBD1 matching over 8 bases. The CDR3 is 16 amino acids. V was pared by 0 bases and J by 3 bases, with 7 bases of the junction left unmatched. CDR1 and CDR2 from the germline V gene are DFQATT and SNEGSKA (reference sequence). The CDR3 sequence is CSAREGGRGLNQPQHF. DNA of the CDR3: TGCAGTGCTAGAGAAGGAGGCAGGGGGCTCAATCAGCCCCAGCATTTT.

This clonotype was observed many times. In DNA form, the CDR3 reads TGTGCCAGCAGCTTATCAGTGAGTAATCAGCCCCAGCATTTT. Its translation: CASSLSVSNQPQHF. The chain has TRBV11-2 and TRBJ1-5; D gene uncertain. V was clipped by 2 bases and J by 4 bases, with 9 bases between them. Germline V gives CDR1 SGHAT, CDR2 FQNNGV. The CDR3 is 14 residues long.

In its sample, this clonotype was seen many times. The chain recombines TRBV28 with TRBJ1-4; D is unresolved. This CDR3 comprises 14 residues. V lost 10 bases and J 4 bases, leaving 16 bases between the germline ends. Germline CDR1 and CDR2: MDHEN and SYDVKM. The CDR3 DNA reads TGTGCCACCCGTCCCTTAGGGATTAATGAAAAACTGTTTTTT. Residues: CATRPLGINEKLFF.

This clonotype was counted ten times or more. This rearrangement joins TRBV6-2 or TRBV6-3 to TRBJ2-7; the D is unclear. V gave up 2 bases and J gave up 1 base, with 6 bases separating them. Germline V gene lookup returns CDR1 MNHEY and CDR2 SVGEGT. The CDR3 has 13 amino acids. The CDR3 bases are TGTGCCAGCAGTTACGGGGAATCCTACGAGCAGTACTTC. Translated, it gives CASSYGESYEQYF.